What follows are 22 T cell receptor beta chains derived from one specimen sequenced in a study of Graves' ophthalmopathy and Graves' hyperthyroidism. The authors amplified TCR beta CDR3 regions, and they did so from RNA transcripts for repertoire sequencing. RT-PCR in the first round used HTBI primers; a second-round multiplex PCR followed. TCRdb reanalysed the multiplex PCR reads using MiXCR and keeps one entry per CDR3 protein. The table lists 500,000 to 700,000 distinct CDR3 sequences, just under 40% of them singletons. Sequencing was done on a sample of peripheral blood or thyroid tissue (not recorded which). The receptors were gathered from an adult man with Graves' hyperthyroidism.

The table lists this clonotype with a few counts. J is TRBJ2-7 and V is TRBV2, with no clear D. This CDR3 comprises 14 residues. Between the trimmed V and J ends, which lost 5 bases and 1 base, there was a span of 12 bases. Per germline, CDR1 SNHLY and CDR2 FYNNEI. CDR3 residues: CASSSDGLSYEQYF. For the CDR3, the DNA is TGTGCCAGCAGTTCAGACGGATTATCCTACGAGCAGTACTTC.

This chain connects TRBV29-1 to TRBJ2-7, with 7 bases fitting TRBD1. The junction had 3 bases not matched to a gene; V was cut back by 3 bases and J by 4 bases. The germline gives CDR1 SQVTM, CDR2 ANQGSEA. There are 12 residues in the CDR3. Here the CDR3 DNA reads TGCAGCGTTGAGGGACAGAAATACGAGCAGTACTTC. Amino acid sequence: CSVEGQKYEQYF.

This clonotype was recorded many times. The chain uses TRBV29-1 and TRBJ2-7; 11 bases align to TRBD2. Trimming cost V 5 bases and J 7 bases; bases outside gene matches: 19. The CDR3 runs to 17 residues. The germline V gene has CDR1 SQVTM and CDR2 ANQGSEA. The CDR3 coding sequence is TGCAGCGTTTCTTCTGGACTAGCGGGTTCCCTTGGCGGTGAGCAGTACTTC. It encodes CSVSSGLAGSLGGEQYF.

This clonotype was seen a few times. The rearrangement links TRBV6-5 to TRBJ1-5, with TRBD1 identical over 8 bases. V shed 5 bases and J 0 bases; nucleotides not matched to a gene: 9. This CDR3 is built from 17 residues. Germline V gene data show CDR1 as MNHEY and CDR2 as SVGAGI. In DNA, the CDR3 is TGTGCCAGCAGTCGGAGGACAGGGACGATTAGCAATCAGCCCCAGCATTTT. The encoded protein is CASSRRTGTISNQPQHF.

The rearrangement joins TRBV7-9 to TRBJ2-7; 11 bases are a match to TRBD2. Trimming at V came to 5 bases and at J to 7 bases, leaving 13 bases not matched to a gene. Germline lookup yields CDR1 SEHNR and CDR2 FQNEAQ (reference sequence). The CDR3 sequence is 16 residues long. In nucleotides, the CDR3 is TGTGCCAGCAGCCAATGGACTAGCGGGCTCCACAATGAGCAGTACTTC. As protein: CASSQWTSGLHNEQYF. The variable domain in full, completed from reference TRBV7-9 and TRBJ2-7, reads DTGVSQNPRHKITKRGQNVTFRCDPISEHNRLYWYRQTLGQGPEFLTYFQNEAQLEKSRLLSDRFSAERPKGSFSTLEIQRTEQGDSAMYLCASSQWTSGLHNEQYFGPGTRLTVT.

The V call is TRBV10-1, the J call TRBJ2-5; D unresolved. In germline, CDR1 is WNHNN, CDR2 SYGVQD (reference sequence). Trimming removed 6 bases from V and 2 bases from J, with 13 bases in between. The CDR3 covers 14 residues. This CDR3 is CASSADGHQETQYF. CDR3 sequence (DNA): TGCGCCAGCAGCGCTGATGGGCATCAAGAGACCCAGTACTTC.

This clonotype showed up many times. The J gene is TRBJ1-2, the V gene TRBV6-6; possible D gene TRBD1, 5 bases. The CDR3 sequence is 15 residues long. V was cut by 2 bases and J by 3 bases, with 13 bases left in between. The V gene's germline CDR1 is MNHNY and CDR2 SVGAGI (reference sequence). As DNA, the CDR3 is TGTGCCAGCAGTTACCCCCCAGGGTCCTACTATGGCTACACCTTC. Translated, it gives CASSYPPGSYYGYTF.

This chain uses TRBV7-4 with TRBJ1-2; D possibly corresponds to TRBD1 (6 bases). V gave up 5 bases and J gave up 8 bases, with 15 bases separating them. The CDR3 is made up of 13 amino acids. Germline CDR1 SGHVT, CDR2 SQSDAQ. CDR3 DNA: TGTGCCAGCAGCGTAGAGGGGGATGTCGGCTACACCTTC. Amino acid sequence: CASSVEGDVGYTF.

This clonotype was recorded at least ten times. J is TRBJ1-2 and V is TRBV12-3 or TRBV12-4, with a possible D match to TRBD1 (6 bases). CDR3 length equals 14 residues. Trimming pared 6 bases from V and 7 bases from J, leaving 18 bases between. CDR3 sequence: CASSLGQRVLGYTF. CDR3 bases: TGTGCCAGCAGCCTAGGACAGAGGGTACTTGGCTACACCTTC.

The genes are TRBV7-2 and TRBJ1-2, with D unclear. V gave up 8 bases and J gave up 9 bases, with 25 bases separating them. From germline, CDR1 is SGHTA and CDR2 FQGNSA. The CDR3 consists of 15 residues. In DNA, the CDR3 is TGTGCCAGCTCACCACCGGTGGCAGTTTTATCTCGCTACACCTTC. Protein: CASSPPVAVLSRYTF.

The chain combines TRBV14 with TRBJ1-2, with 9 positions matching TRBD1. Trimming cost V 4 bases and J 3 bases; bases outside gene matches: 27. The CDR3 extends over 22 amino acids. Germline V gene sequence: CDR1 SGHDN, CDR2 FVKESK. The CDR3 protein is CASSRVRRVGATRDREDYGYTF. The CDR3 region has the DNA TGTGCCAGCAGCCGTGTTCGGAGGGTCGGGGCGACGAGGGACAGGGAAGACTATGGCTACACCTTC.

Only a few counts were recorded for this clonotype. This chain connects TRBV4-2 to TRBJ2-7, with 11 bases identical to TRBD2. Germline V gives CDR1 LGHNA, CDR2 YNFKEQ. The CDR3 contains 15 residues. The V segment lost 0 bases and the J segment 5 bases; nucleotides outside the gene matches: 3. CDR3 nucleotide sequence: TGTGCCAGCAGCCAAGAACTAGCGGGAGCCCACGAGCAGTACTTC. Its translation: CASSQELAGAHEQYF.

The chain joins TRBV7-9 to TRBJ2-7, with 7 bases that match TRBD1. The CDR3 totals 13 residues. Germline V gene sequence: CDR1 SEHNR, CDR2 FQNEAQ (reference sequence). V was pared by 5 bases and J by 5 bases, with 6 bases of the junction left unmatched. The CDR3 DNA reads TGTGCCAGCAGCATATTACAGGGGAACGAGCAGTACTTC. It codes for CASSILQGNEQYF.

The chain couples TRBV4-1 to TRBJ1-4; possible D gene TRBD1, 5 bases. Trimming removed 4 bases from V and 5 bases from J, with 14 bases in between. The CDR3 length is 15 residues. Germline V gene sequence: CDR1 MGHRA, CDR2 YSYEKL. The CDR3 sequence is CASSLPGRINEKLFF. The CDR3 region has the DNA TGCGCCAGCAGCCTCCCGGGACGGATAAATGAAAAACTGTTTTTT.

The chain is built from TRBV29-1 and TRBJ1-2; TRBD1 matches 8 bases. Germline-derived CDR1 and CDR2 are SQVTM and ANQGSEA. After removal of 0 bases from V and 4 bases from J, the junction contained 4 bases not matched to a gene. The CDR3 is made up of 14 amino acids. The CDR3 loop is CSVEEGQEGYGYTF. The CDR3 coding sequence is TGCAGCGTTGAAGAGGGACAGGAAGGCTATGGCTACACCTTC.

A few counts support this clonotype. This chain connects TRBV19 to TRBJ1-5; 9 positions agree with TRBD1. V was clipped by 6 bases and J by 4 bases; unmatched bases: 7. The CDR3 loop spans 15 amino acids. Germline CDR1 and CDR2: LNHDA and SQIVND (reference sequence). The CDR3 loop is CASSSGTGINQPQHF. The DNA for the CDR3 is TGTGCCAGTAGCTCCGGGACAGGGATTAATCAGCCCCAGCATTTT.

The chain links TRBV29-1 to TRBJ1-1; TRBD1 aligns across 7 bases. Trimming cost V 7 bases and J 3 bases; bases outside gene matches: 8. The CDR3 spans 13 residues. Germline values: CDR1 SQVTM, CDR2 ANQGSEA. The CDR3 reads CSARVGTDTEAFF. The CDR3 DNA reads as TGCAGCGCCCGCGTAGGGACAGACACTGAAGCTTTCTTT.

By frequency in the sample, this clonotype is medium-sized. The chain recombines TRBV25-1 with TRBJ1-4; D is ambiguous. Looked up from germline, CDR1 is MGHDK and CDR2 is SYGVNS. The V end was cut by 3 bases, the J end by 3 bases, with 11 bases between. The CDR3 consists of 15 residues. This CDR3 reads CASSDTKEANEKLFF. CDR3 nucleotides: TGTGCCAGCAGTGACACCAAGGAGGCTAATGAAAAACTGTTTTTT.

This chain uses TRBV10-3 with TRBJ2-6; D remains ambiguous. This CDR3 has 17 amino acids. V was clipped by 10 bases and J by 0 bases, with 19 bases between them. From germline, CDR1 is ENHRY and CDR2 SYGVKD. Here the CDR3 DNA reads TGTGCCAGCGGTTATTCGTGGCAGGACTCTGGGGCCAACGTCCTGACTTTC. This codes for CASGYSWQDSGANVLTF.

The rearrangement joins TRBV5-8 to TRBJ2-7; 7 bases map to TRBD1. The CDR3 has 16 residues. V lost 4 bases to trimming and J lost 1 base; unmatched junction nucleotides: 11. Germline V lookup: CDR1 SGHTS, CDR2 YDEGEE. As DNA, the CDR3 is TGTGCCAGCAGCCTTGACTCCGGGACAGTTTCCTACGAGCAGTACTTC. Amino acids: CASSLDSGTVSYEQYF.

This clonotype showed up many times. The CDR3 nucleotides are TGCAGTGCTAGGATGGCAGCGGGAAACGAGCAGTACTTC. It specifies CSARMAAGNEQYF. The V call is TRBV20-1, the J call TRBJ2-7; 7 bases agree with TRBD2. V was clipped by 3 bases and J by 5 bases; unmatched bases: 7. CDR3 length: 13 residues. Germline assignment: CDR1 DFQATT and CDR2 SNEGSKA (reference sequence).

The rearrangement joins TRBV11-3 to TRBJ1-1; D possibly corresponds to TRBD1 (5 bases). The CDR3 is made up of 13 amino acids. The germline gives CDR1 SGHNT, CDR2 YENEEA. Written as DNA, the CDR3 is TGTGCTAGTCAGACAGTAACGAACACTGAAGCTTTCTTT. It specifies CASQTVTNTEAFF.